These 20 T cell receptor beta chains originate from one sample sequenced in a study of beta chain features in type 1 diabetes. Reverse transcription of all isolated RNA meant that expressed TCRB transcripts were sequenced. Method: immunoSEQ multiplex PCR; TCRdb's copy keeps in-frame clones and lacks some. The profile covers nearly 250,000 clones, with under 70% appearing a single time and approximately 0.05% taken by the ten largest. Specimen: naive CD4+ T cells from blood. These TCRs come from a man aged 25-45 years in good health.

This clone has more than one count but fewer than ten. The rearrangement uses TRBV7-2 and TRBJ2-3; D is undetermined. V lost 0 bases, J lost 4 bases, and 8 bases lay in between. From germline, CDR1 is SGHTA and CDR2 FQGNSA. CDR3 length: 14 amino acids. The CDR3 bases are TGTGCCAGCAGCTTAGCCGGACCCTCAGATACGCAGTATTTT. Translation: CASSLAGPSDTQYF.

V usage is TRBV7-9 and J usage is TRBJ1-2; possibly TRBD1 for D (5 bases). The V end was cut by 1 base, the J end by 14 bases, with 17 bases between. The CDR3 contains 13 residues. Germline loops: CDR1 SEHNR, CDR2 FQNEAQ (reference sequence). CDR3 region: CASSLDFGATETF. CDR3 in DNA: TGTGCCAGCAGCTTAGATTTTGGGGCCACCGAGACCTTC.

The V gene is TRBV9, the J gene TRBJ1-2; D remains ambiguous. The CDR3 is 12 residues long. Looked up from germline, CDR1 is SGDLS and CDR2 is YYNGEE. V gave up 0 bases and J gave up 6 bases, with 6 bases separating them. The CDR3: CASSVEGDGYTF. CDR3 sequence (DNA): TGTGCCAGCAGCGTAGAGGGAGATGGCTACACCTTC.

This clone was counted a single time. The chain's CDR3 is CAISEAYNEQFF. The CDR3 DNA follows: TGTGCCATCAGTGAGGCCTACAATGAGCAGTTCTTC. The chain employs TRBV10-3 and TRBJ2-1, with D uncertain. The CDR3 runs 12 residues. The germline V gene has CDR1 ENHRY and CDR2 SYGVKD. The germline V and J ends were trimmed by 2 bases and 2 bases, with 1 base remaining between them.

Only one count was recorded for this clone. The CDR3 sequence: CASSPGRAAGNEQFF. The DNA for the CDR3 is TGTGCCAGCAGCCCTGGCAGGGCGGCAGGCAATGAGCAGTTCTTC. V is TRBV5-4 and J is TRBJ2-1; D is perhaps TRBD1 (5 bases). Trimming took 4 bases from V and 6 from J, leaving 17 bases between them. Per germline, CDR1 SGHNT and CDR2 YYREEE (reference sequence). This CDR3 is built from 15 residues.

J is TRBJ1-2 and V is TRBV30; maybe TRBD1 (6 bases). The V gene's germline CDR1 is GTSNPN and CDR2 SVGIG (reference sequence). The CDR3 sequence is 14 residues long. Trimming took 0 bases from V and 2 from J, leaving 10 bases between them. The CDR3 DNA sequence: TGTGCCTGGAGTGTACAGGGACCCAACTATGGCTACACCTTC. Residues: CAWSVQGPNYGYTF.

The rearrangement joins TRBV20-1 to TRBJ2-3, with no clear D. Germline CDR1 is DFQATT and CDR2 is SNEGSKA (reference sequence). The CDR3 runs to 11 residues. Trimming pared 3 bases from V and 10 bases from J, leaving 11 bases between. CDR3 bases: TGCAGTGCTAGTAAGGAGCACGCGCAGTATTTT. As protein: CSASKEHAQYF.

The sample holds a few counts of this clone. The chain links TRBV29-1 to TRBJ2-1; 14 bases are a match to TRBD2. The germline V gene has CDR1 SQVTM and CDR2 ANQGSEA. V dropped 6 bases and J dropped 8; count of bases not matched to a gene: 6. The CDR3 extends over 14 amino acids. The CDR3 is CSVTGLAGVHEQFF. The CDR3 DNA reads TGCAGCGTGACGGGACTAGCGGGAGTGCATGAGCAGTTCTTC.

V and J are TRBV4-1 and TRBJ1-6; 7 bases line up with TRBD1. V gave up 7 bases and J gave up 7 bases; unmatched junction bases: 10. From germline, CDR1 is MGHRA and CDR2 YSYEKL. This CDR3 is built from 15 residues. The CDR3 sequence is CASTRTGGSNSPLHF. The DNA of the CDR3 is TGCGCCAGCACACGGACAGGAGGTAGCAATTCACCCCTCCACTTT.

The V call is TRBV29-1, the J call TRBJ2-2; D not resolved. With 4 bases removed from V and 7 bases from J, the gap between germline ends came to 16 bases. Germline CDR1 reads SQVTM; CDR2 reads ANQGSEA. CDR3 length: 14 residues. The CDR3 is CSVVPAENYGELFF. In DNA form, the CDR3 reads TGCAGCGTTGTCCCGGCAGAAAATTACGGGGAGCTGTTTTTT.

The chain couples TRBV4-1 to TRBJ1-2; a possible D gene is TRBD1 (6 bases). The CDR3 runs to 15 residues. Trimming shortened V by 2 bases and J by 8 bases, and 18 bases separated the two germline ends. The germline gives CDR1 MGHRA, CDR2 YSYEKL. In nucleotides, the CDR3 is TGCGCCAGCAGCCAAACAGGGCGGTCGTCCTACGGCTACACCTTC. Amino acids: CASSQTGRSSYGYTF.

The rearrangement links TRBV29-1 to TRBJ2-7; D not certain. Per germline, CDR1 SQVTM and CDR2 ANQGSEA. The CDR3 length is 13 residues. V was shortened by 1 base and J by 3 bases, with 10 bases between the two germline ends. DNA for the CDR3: TGCAGCGTTGAAGGTCCAGCGAGCTACGAGCAGTACTTC. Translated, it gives CSVEGPASYEQYF.

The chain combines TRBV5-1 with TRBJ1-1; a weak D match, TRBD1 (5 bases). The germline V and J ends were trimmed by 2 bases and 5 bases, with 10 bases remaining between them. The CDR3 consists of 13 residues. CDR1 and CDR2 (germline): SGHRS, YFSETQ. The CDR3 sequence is CASSFSWGTEAFF. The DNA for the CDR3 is TGCGCCAGCAGCTTTAGCTGGGGGACTGAAGCTTTCTTT.

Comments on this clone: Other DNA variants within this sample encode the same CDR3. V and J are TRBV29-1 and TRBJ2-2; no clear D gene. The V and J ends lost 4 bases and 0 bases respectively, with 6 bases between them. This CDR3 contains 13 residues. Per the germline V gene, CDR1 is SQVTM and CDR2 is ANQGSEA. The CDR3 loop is CSVVGPNTGELFF. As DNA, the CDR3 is TGCAGCGTTGTAGGACCGAACACCGGGGAGCTGTTTTTT.

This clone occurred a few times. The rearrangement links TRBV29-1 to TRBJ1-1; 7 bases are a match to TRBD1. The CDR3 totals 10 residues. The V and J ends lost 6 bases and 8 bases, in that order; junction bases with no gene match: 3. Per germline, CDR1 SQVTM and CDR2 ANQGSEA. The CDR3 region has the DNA TGCAGCGTGGGGACAGAAGAAGCTTTCTTT. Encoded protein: CSVGTEEAFF.

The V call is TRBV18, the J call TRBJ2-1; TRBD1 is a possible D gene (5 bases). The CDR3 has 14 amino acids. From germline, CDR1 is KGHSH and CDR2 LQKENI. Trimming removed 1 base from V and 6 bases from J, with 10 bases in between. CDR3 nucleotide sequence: TGTGCCAGCTCACCACAGGGGAACCTCAATGAGCAGTTCTTC. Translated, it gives CASSPQGNLNEQFF.

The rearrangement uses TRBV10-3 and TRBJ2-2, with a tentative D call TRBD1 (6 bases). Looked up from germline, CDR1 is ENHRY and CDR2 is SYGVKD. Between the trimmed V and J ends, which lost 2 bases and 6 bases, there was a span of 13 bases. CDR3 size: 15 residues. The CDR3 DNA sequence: TGTGCCATCAGTGAGGAACAGGGTCCCGCCGGGGAGCTGTTTTTT. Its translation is CAISEEQGPAGELFF.

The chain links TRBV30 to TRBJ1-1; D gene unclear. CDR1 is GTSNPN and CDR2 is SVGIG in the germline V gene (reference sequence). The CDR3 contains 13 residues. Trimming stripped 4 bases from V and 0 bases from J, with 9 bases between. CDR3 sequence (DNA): TGTGCCTGGATGTTCGCACTGAACACTGAAGCTTTCTTT. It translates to CAWMFALNTEAFF.

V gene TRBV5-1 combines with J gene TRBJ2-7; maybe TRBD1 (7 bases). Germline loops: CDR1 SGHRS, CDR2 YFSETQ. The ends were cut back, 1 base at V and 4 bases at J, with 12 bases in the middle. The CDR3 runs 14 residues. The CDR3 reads CASSLTPGGYEQYF. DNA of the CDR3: TGCGCCAGCAGCTTGACTCCAGGGGGGTACGAGCAGTACTTC.

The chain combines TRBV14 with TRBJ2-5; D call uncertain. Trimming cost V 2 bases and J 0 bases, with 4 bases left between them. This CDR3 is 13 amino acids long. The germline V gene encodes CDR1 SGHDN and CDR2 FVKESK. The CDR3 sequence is CASSQLNQETQYF. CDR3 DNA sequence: TGTGCCAGCAGCCAATTGAACCAAGAGACCCAGTACTTC.